These 24 T cell receptor beta chains were sequenced from one sample in a study of Tregs in tolerant kidney transplant recipients. Sequencing used immunoSEQ multiplex PCR; TCRdb keeps in-frame clones, though not all of them. The data contain fewer than 100,000 clones, under 95% of them seen just once; the ten biggest clones take up approximately 0.37%. This specimen was Tregs from blood, taken before the transplant. These receptors all come from a human donor who received a combined kidney and bone marrow transplant.

The chain carries TRBV6-6 and TRBJ2-1; 7 bases agree with TRBD1. Germline loops: CDR1 MNHNY, CDR2 SVGAGI (reference sequence). The CDR3 has 14 residues. Trimming at V came to 7 bases and at J to 9 bases, leaving 12 bases not matched to a gene. The CDR3 region has the DNA TGTGCCAGCACAAGGACAGGAGCTTTGGGTGAGCAGTTCTTC. Its translation: CASTRTGALGEQFF.

The V call is TRBV4-1, the J call TRBJ1-2; perhaps TRBD1 as D (5 bases). Germline V gene lookup returns CDR1 MGHRA and CDR2 YSYEKL. Trimming pared 1 base from V and 7 bases from J, leaving 19 bases between. The CDR3 has 16 amino acids. The CDR3 region is CASSQGAQGMLRGYTF. The CDR3 DNA follows: TGCGCCAGCAGCCAAGGTGCCCAGGGAATGCTTCGTGGCTACACCTTC.

With respect to this clone: It is unclear where the CDR3 begins or ends on the DNA, so no DNA is shown, and the CDR3 is as TCRdb lists it. This chain joins TRBV5-4 and TRBJ2-3; the table assigns TRBD2, which was not confirmed against the DNA. Both ends counted, the CDR3 spans 17 residues. The germline V gene has CDR1 SGHNT and CDR2 YYREEE (reference sequence). The CDR3 here is CASSSAPAGKPTNTQYF.

The rearrangement uses TRBV5-6 and TRBJ1-1; possibly TRBD1 for D (6 bases). CDR1 is SGHDT, CDR2 YYEEEE, per germline. CDR3 length: 14 amino acids. V lost 1 base to trimming and J lost 5 bases, with 12 bases between them. CDR3 in amino acids: CASSLNRAKTEAFF. The DNA of the CDR3 is TGTGCCAGCAGCTTGAACAGGGCTAAAACTGAAGCTTTCTTT.

J is TRBJ2-3 and V is TRBV7-9; weak D call: TRBD2 (5 bases). The CDR3 runs to 15 residues. Germline values: CDR1 SEHNR, CDR2 FQNEAQ (reference sequence). With 5 bases removed from V and 4 bases from J, the gap between germline ends came to 16 bases. Here the CDR3 reads CASSRNQMRADTQYF. The CDR3 DNA follows: TGTGCCAGCAGCCGTAATCAAATGAGGGCAGATACGCAGTATTTT.

V gene TRBV6-1 combines with J gene TRBJ2-5; 7 bases agree with TRBD1. The V and J ends lost 2 bases and 5 bases, in that order; junction bases with no gene match: 2. Germline assignment: CDR1 MNHNS and CDR2 SASEGT. CDR3 length equals 13 residues. CDR3 in DNA: TGTGCCAGCAGTGAAATCAGGGGGGAGACCCAGTACTTC. Its translation is CASSEIRGETQYF.

This clone was counted between two and nine times. As DNA, the CDR3 is TGCGCCAGCAGGACTAGCGGGAGCTCCGGGGAGCTGTTTTTT. This encodes CASRTSGSSGELFF. V is TRBV5-1 and J is TRBJ2-2; TRBD2 matches at 12 bases. The germline CDR1 and CDR2 sequences are SGHRS and YFSETQ. CDR3 length: 14 residues. V shed 5 bases, J shed 6 bases, and the junction held 2 bases outside the gene matches.

This clone occurred once. The chain employs TRBV30 and TRBJ1-6, with D tentatively TRBD1 (6 bases). Germline V lookup: CDR1 GTSNPN, CDR2 SVGIG (reference sequence). CDR3 length equals 15 residues. V gave up 1 base and J gave up 10 bases, with 17 bases separating them. CDR3 in DNA: TGTGCCTGGAGTGCGGGGGCGGCGGTGTTGTCACCCCTCCACTTT. This sequence encodes CAWSAGAAVLSPLHF.

The chain links TRBV7-2 to TRBJ2-5; unclear D gene. The CDR3 runs 14 residues. Per the germline V gene, CDR1 is SGHTA and CDR2 is FQGNSA. V was clipped by 11 bases and J by 2 bases, with 18 bases between them. This CDR3 reads CASGWPKPQETQYF. CDR3 nucleotides: TGTGCCTCAGGTTGGCCGAAACCACAAGAGACCCAGTACTTC. The full variable domain, in which reference TRBV7-2 and TRBJ2-5 provide the parts outside the CDR3, is GAGVSQSPSNKVTEKGKDVELRCDPISGHTALYWYRQSLGQGLEFLIYFQGNSAPDKSGLPSDRFSAERTGGSVSTLTIQRTQQEDSAVYLCASGWPKPQETQYFGPGTRLLVL.

The chain uses TRBV29-1 and TRBJ2-3; the D gene is possibly TRBD2 (6 bases). There are 13 residues in the CDR3. Germline V CDR1 and CDR2: SQVTM, ANQGSEA. With 4 bases removed from V and 4 bases from J, the gap between germline ends came to 12 bases. For the CDR3, the DNA is TGCAGCGTTGTCGACGGGAGTGCAGATACGCAGTATTTT. Protein product: CSVVDGSADTQYF.

This clone has a handful of counts. The chain carries TRBV28 and TRBJ2-2; D might be TRBD1 (5 bases). The germline V and J ends were trimmed by 11 bases and 4 bases, with 14 bases remaining between them. The CDR3 is 13 amino acids. Germline CDR1 reads MDHEN; CDR2 reads SYDVKM. The CDR3 spells CAVQGLSTGELFF. CDR3 DNA: TGTGCCGTCCAGGGCCTGAGCACCGGGGAGCTGTTTTTT.

Remarks on this clone: In the same sample, other DNA sequences code for this CDR3. The J gene is TRBJ2-6, the V gene TRBV2, with a weak D call TRBD2 (6 bases). Germline loops: CDR1 SNHLY, CDR2 FYNNEI. Trimming left V 11 bases short and J 2 bases short, with 10 bases between. This CDR3 has 13 amino acids. The CDR3 reads CAGAGPGANVLTF. In DNA, the CDR3 is TGTGCCGGCGCGGGGCCTGGGGCCAACGTCCTGACTTTC.

The rearrangement joins TRBV11-2 to TRBJ2-1, with 10 bases fitting TRBD2. V dropped 3 bases and J dropped 6; count of bases not matched to a gene: 11. The CDR3 length is 17 residues. Germline V lookup: CDR1 SGHAT, CDR2 FQNNGV. CDR3 in amino acids: CASSFGLAGVVGNEQFF. The DNA of the CDR3 is TGTGCCAGCAGCTTTGGGCTAGCGGGAGTCGTTGGCAATGAGCAGTTCTTC.

The chain carries TRBV6-5 and TRBJ1-2, with 7 positions matching TRBD1. The CDR3 sequence is 14 residues long. V lost 0 bases and J lost 4; bases outside the gene matches: 2. CDR1 is MNHEY and CDR2 is SVGAGI in the germline V gene. CDR3 in DNA: TGTGCCAGCAGTTACTCGCCAGGGGGCTATGGCTACACCTTC. This encodes CASSYSPGGYGYTF.

The chain combines TRBV7-2 with TRBJ2-5; TRBD1 matches at 9 bases. Per germline, CDR1 SGHTA and CDR2 FQGNSA. This CDR3 is built from 14 residues. Trimming at V came to 5 bases and at J to 5 bases, leaving 6 bases not matched to a gene. CDR3: CASSTGGNWETQYF. The CDR3 DNA follows: TGTGCCAGCAGCACAGGGGGCAATTGGGAGACCCAGTACTTC.

The chain carries TRBV5-6 and TRBJ1-4; D not resolved. CDR3 length: 15 residues. Germline V gives CDR1 SGHDT, CDR2 YYEEEE. Trimming removed 4 bases at V and 4 bases at J, with 14 bases between. The CDR3 DNA sequence: TGTGCCAGCAGCCGACTTAGGGAGGATAATGAAAAACTGTTTTTT. Its protein is CASSRLREDNEKLFF. Together with reference TRBV5-6 and TRBJ1-4, the CDR3 gives the full variable domain: DAGVTQSPTHLIKTRGQQVTLRCSPKSGHDTVSWYQQALGQGPQFIFQYYEEEERQRGNFPDRFSGHQFPNYSSELNVNALLLGDSALYLCASSRLREDNEKLFFGSGTQLSVL.

The CDR3 sequence is CASSFRRISPGELFF. CDR3 DNA sequence: TGTGCCAGCAGTTTCCGGAGGATTTCCCCCGGGGAGCTGTTTTTT. This rearrangement joins TRBV28 to TRBJ2-2; maybe TRBD2 (5 bases). The germline V gene has CDR1 MDHEN and CDR2 SYDVKM. V was shortened by 3 bases and J by 6 bases, with 14 bases between the two germline ends. This CDR3 spans 15 amino acids.

This chain links TRBV4-2 with TRBJ1-5; TRBD1 agrees at 9 bases. Germline V gene lookup returns CDR1 LGHNA and CDR2 YNFKEQ. Trimming took 3 bases from V and 4 from J; bases not matched to a gene: 10. This CDR3 has 17 amino acids. Here the CDR3 reads CASSQITGGDKNQPQHF. The CDR3 DNA follows: TGTGCCAGCAGCCAGATTACAGGGGGCGATAAGAATCAGCCCCAGCATTTT.

J is TRBJ2-3 and V is TRBV6-1; D unclear. V shed 8 bases and J shed 7 bases, with 19 bases lying between them. Per germline, CDR1 MNHNS and CDR2 SASEGT. The CDR3 spans 14 residues. CDR3: CASSPEGRPHTQYF. The DNA of the CDR3 is TGTGCCAGCTCTCCCGAAGGGCGCCCCCATACGCAGTATTTT.

The genes are TRBV5-1 and TRBJ1-4, with 7 bases lining up with TRBD1. CDR1 and CDR2 (germline): SGHRS, YFSETQ. The CDR3 loop spans 13 amino acids. Trimming took 7 bases from V and 4 from J; bases not matched to a gene: 4. CDR3 protein: CASAGQNNEKLFF. In DNA, the CDR3 is TGCGCCAGCGCGGGACAGAATAATGAAAAACTGTTTTTT.

The V gene is TRBV4-2, the J gene TRBJ2-5, with TRBD1 matching 12 bases. V gave up 4 bases and J gave up 3 bases; unmatched junction bases: 12. The CDR3 is 18 amino acids. The V gene's germline CDR1 is LGHNA and CDR2 YNFKEQ. CDR3 amino acids: CASSLTTGTGGLEETQYF. The CDR3 DNA reads TGTGCCAGCAGCCTTACAACCGGGACAGGGGGCTTGGAAGAGACCCAGTACTTC.

This clone was seen a few times. The J gene is TRBJ1-4, the V gene TRBV7-9; D might be TRBD1 (6 bases). The germline V gene has CDR1 SEHNR and CDR2 FQNEAQ (reference sequence). With 4 bases removed from V and 3 bases from J, the gap between germline ends came to 12 bases. CDR3 length: 15 residues. CDR3 protein: CASSWTQGANEKLFF. The CDR3 DNA reads TGTGCCAGCAGCTGGACACAGGGCGCTAATGAAAAACTGTTTTTT.

This chain connects TRBV7-9 to TRBJ1-4; possible D gene TRBD1, 5 bases. The CDR3 contains 14 residues. Per the germline V gene, CDR1 is SEHNR and CDR2 is FQNEAQ (reference sequence). The V gene lost 0 bases and the J gene lost 7 bases, with 9 bases spanning the gap. The CDR3 bases are TGTGCCAGCAGCTTAGCGGGGGGAAGTGAAAAACTGTTTTTT. Its translation: CASSLAGGSEKLFF. Complete variable domain (other parts from reference TRBV7-9 and TRBJ1-4): DTGVSQNPRHKITKRGQNVTFRCDPISEHNRLYWYRQTLGQGPEFLTYFQNEAQLEKSRLLSDRFSAERPKGSFSTLEIQRTEQGDSAMYLCASSLAGGSEKLFFGSGTQLSVL.

The V call is TRBV4-2, the J call TRBJ2-7, with 8 positions matching TRBD2. V lost 1 base, J lost 0 bases, and 5 bases stayed unmatched. Germline V gives CDR1 LGHNA, CDR2 YNFKEQ. The CDR3 is 16 amino acids. The CDR3 DNA reads as TGTGCCAGCAGCCAAGGGCTAGCGGGTTCCTCCTACGAGCAGTACTTC. Residues: CASSQGLAGSSYEQYF.